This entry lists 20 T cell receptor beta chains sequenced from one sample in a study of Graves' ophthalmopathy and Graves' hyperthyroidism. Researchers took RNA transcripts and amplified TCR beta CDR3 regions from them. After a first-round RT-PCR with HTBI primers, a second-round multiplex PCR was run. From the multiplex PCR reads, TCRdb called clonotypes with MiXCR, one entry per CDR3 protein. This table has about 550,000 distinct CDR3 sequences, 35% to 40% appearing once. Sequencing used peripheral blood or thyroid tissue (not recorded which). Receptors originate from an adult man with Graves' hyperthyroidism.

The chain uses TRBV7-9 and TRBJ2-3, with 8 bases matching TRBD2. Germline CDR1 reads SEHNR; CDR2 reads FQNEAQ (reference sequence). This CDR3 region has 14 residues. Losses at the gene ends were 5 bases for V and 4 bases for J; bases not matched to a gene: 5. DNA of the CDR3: TGTGCCAGCAGCCCGGGACTAGTTTCAGATACGCAGTATTTT. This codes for CASSPGLVSDTQYF.

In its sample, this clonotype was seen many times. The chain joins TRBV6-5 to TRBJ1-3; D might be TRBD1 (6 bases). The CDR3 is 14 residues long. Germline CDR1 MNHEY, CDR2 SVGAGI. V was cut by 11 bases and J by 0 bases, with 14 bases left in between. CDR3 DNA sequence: TGTGCCGCCAAGGACAGACTCTCTGGAAACACCATATATTTT. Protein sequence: CAAKDRLSGNTIYF.

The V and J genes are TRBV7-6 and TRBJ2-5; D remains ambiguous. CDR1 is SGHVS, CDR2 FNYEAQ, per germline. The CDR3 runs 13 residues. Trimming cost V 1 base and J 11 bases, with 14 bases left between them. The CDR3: CASSLDPGYKQYF. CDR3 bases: TGTGCCAGCAGCTTAGATCCCGGCTACAAGCAGTACTTC.

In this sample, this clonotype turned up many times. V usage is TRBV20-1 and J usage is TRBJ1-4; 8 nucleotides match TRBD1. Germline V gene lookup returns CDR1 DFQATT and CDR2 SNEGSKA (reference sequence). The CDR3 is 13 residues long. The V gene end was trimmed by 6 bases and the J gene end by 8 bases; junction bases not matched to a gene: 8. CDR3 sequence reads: CSATQGVGEKLFF. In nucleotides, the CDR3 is TGCAGTGCAACACAGGGGGTGGGAGAAAAACTGTTTTTT.

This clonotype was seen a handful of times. The CDR3 DNA reads as TGTGCCAGCAGTCCGTGGACTAGCGGGAGGGACGAGCAGTACTTC. This codes for CASSPWTSGRDEQYF. V usage is TRBV27 and J usage is TRBJ2-7, with 15 nucleotides matching TRBD2. CDR1 and CDR2 (germline): MNHEY, SMNVEV (reference sequence). This CDR3 has 15 amino acids. V trimming: 5 bases; J trimming: 5 bases; junction bases outside the gene matches: 4.

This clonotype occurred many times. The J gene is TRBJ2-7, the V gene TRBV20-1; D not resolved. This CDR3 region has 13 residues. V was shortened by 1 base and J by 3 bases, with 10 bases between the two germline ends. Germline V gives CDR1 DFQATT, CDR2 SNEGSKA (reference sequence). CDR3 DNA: TGCAGTGCTAGAGTCAGGCTTCGCTACGAGCAGTACTTC. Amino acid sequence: CSARVRLRYEQYF.

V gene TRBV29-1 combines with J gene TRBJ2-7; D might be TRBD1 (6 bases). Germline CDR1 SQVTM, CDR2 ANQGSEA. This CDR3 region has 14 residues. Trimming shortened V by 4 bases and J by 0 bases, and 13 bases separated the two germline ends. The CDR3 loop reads CSVVRQGFSYEQYF. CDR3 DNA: TGCAGCGTTGTAAGGCAGGGGTTCTCCTACGAGCAGTACTTC.

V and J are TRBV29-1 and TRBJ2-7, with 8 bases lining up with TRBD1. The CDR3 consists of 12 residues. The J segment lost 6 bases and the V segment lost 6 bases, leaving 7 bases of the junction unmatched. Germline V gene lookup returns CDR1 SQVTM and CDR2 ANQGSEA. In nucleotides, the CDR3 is TGCAGCGTCGGACAGGGAGGTGTCGAGCAGTACTTC. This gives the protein CSVGQGGVEQYF.

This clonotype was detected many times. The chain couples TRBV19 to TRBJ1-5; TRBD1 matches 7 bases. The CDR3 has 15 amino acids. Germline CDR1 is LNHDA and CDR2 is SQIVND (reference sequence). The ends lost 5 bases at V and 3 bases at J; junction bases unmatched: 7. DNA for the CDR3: TGTGCCAGTAGTGTACAGGGGAGGGACAATCAGCCCCAGCATTTT. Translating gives CASSVQGRDNQPQHF.

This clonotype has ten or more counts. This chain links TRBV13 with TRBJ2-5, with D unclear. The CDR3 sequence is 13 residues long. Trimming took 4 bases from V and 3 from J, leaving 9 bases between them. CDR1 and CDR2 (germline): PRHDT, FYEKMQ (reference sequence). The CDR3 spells CASSSTEKETQYF. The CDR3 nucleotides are TGTGCCAGCAGCTCGACGGAAAAAGAGACCCAGTACTTC.

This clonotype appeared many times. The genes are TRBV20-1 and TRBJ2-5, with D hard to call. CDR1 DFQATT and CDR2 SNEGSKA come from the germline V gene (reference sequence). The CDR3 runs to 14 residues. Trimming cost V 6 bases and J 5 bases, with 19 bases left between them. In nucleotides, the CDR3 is TGCAGTGCCCAGACCGGCCCTATCGCGGAGACCCAGTACTTC. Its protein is CSAQTGPIAETQYF.

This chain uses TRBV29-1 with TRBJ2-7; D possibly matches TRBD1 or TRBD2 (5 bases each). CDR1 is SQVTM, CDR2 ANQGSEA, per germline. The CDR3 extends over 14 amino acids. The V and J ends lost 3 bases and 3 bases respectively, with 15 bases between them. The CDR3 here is CSVDRVFGGYEQYF. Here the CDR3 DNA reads TGCAGCGTTGACAGGGTTTTTGGAGGCTACGAGCAGTACTTC.

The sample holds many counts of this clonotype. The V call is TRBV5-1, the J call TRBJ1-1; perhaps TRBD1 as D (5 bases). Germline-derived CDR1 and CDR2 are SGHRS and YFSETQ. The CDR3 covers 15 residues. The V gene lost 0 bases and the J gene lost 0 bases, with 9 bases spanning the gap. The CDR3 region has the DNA TGCGCCAGCAGCTTGGAAACAGGACTGAACACTGAAGCTTTCTTT. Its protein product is CASSLETGLNTEAFF.

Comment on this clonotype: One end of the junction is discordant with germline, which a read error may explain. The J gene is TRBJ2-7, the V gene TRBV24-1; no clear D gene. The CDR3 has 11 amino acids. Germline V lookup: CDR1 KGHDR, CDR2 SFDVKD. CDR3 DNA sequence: TGTGCCACCAGGGATTCCTACGAGCAGTACTTC. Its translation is CATRDSYEQYF.

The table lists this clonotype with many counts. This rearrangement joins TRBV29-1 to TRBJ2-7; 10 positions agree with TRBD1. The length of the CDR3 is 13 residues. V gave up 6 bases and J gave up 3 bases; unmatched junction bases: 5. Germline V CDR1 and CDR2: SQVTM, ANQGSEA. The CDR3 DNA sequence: TGCAGCGTGAGACAGGGGGCGGACTACGAGCAGTACTTC. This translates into CSVRQGADYEQYF.

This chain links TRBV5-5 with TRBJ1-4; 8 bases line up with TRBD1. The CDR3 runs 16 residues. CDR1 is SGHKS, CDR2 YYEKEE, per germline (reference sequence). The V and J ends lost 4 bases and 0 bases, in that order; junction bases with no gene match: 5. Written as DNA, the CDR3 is TGTGCCAGCAGCGAGGGACAGGAAGCAACTAATGAAAAACTGTTTTTT. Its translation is CASSEGQEATNEKLFF.

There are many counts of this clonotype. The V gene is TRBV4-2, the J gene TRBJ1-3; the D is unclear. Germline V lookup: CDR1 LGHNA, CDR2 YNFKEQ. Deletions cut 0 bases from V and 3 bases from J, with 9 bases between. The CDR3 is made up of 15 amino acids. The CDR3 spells CASSQDLAGGNTIYF. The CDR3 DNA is TGTGCCAGCAGCCAAGACTTGGCGGGTGGAAACACCATATATTTT.

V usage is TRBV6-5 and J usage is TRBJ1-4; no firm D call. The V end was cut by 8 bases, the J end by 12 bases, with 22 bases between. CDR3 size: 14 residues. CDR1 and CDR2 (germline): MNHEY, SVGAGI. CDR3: CASRTGGPTRELFF. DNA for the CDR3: TGTGCCAGCCGCACGGGAGGGCCTACGAGGGAACTGTTTTTT.

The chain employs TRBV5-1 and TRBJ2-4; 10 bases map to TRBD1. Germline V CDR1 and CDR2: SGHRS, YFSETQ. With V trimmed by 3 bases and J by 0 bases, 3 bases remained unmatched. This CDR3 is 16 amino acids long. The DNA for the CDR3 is TGCGCCAGCAGCTCAGACAGGGGGCGAGCCAAAAACATTCAGTACTTC. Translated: CASSSDRGRAKNIQYF.

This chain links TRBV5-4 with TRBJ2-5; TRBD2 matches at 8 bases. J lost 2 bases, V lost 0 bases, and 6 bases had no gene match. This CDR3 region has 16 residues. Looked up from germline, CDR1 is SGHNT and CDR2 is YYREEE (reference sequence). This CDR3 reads CASSLAPPGGQETQYF. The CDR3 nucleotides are TGTGCCAGCAGCTTGGCTCCACCGGGAGGGCAAGAGACCCAGTACTTC. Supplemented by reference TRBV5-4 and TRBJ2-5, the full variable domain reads ETGVTQSPTHLIKTRGQQVTLRCSSQSGHNTVSWYQQALGQGPQFIFQYYREEENGRGNFPPRFSGLQFPNYSSELNVNALELDDSALYLCASSLAPPGGQETQYFGPGTRLLVL.